Listed below are T cell receptor beta chains from one sample, sequenced in a study of blood T cells in healthy people across ages. Via MiXCR, TCRdb re-called the 5' RACE reads, giving one row per CDR3 protein. Among 700,000 to 850,000 distinct CDR3 sequences listed, roughly 50% were seen once. The sample taken for sequencing was blood. These TCRs come from an elderly man in good health. Both conserved end residues are part of each CDR3. The D gene is left open where the match is weak. Size is stated for part of the rows, as once, few or many counts, or as a class when the clone is expanded.

D: TRBD1; J: TRBJ2-4; size: few; V: TRBV6-5; length: 19; DNA: TGTGCCAGCAGTTACTCTGAACCGGGAAACAGGGGGCCCAAAAACATTCAGTACTTC; CDR3: CASSYSEPGNRGPKNIQYF
D: -; J: TRBJ1-2; size: few; V: TRBV29-1; length: 12; DNA: TGCAGCGTTGAATGGGCAGGGAGTGGCTACACCTTC; CDR3: CSVEWAGSGYTF
D: -; J: TRBJ2-3; size: -; V: TRBV12-3/TRBV12-4; length: 15; DNA: TGTGCCAGCAGTTCCTTCGTTCGGACAGCAGATACGCAGTATTTT; CDR3: CASSSFVRTADTQYF
D: -; J: TRBJ1-2; size: few; V: TRBV4-2; length: 13; DNA: TGTGCCAGCAGCCAACAGGAACAAGCTGGCTACACCTTC; CDR3: CASSQQEQAGYTF
D: TRBD2; J: TRBJ2-1; size: -; V: TRBV5-1; length: 15; DNA: TGCGCCAGCAGCTTAGCGGGAGGGCCATGGAATGAGCAGTTCTTC; CDR3: CASSLAGGPWNEQFF
D: -; J: TRBJ2-1; size: few; V: TRBV3-1; length: 14; DNA: TGTGCCAGCAGCCAAGATTGGCCTTACAATGAGCAGTTCTTC; CDR3: CASSQDWPYNEQFF
D: -; J: TRBJ2-1; size: -; V: TRBV24-1; length: 11; DNA: TGTGCCACCAGTAACTACAATGAGCAGTTCTTC; CDR3: CATSNYNEQFF
D: TRBD2; J: TRBJ2-7; size: -; V: TRBV6-2/TRBV6-3; length: 15; DNA: TGTGCCAGTCAAACCTCGGCGGGAGGTACCTACGAGCAGTACTTC; CDR3: CASQTSAGGTYEQYF
D: TRBD1; J: TRBJ1-1; size: few; V: TRBV7-2; length: 16; DNA: TGTGCCAGCAGCTTAAGGCAGGGGGCAAGAGGGACTGAAGCTTTCTTT; CDR3: CASSLRQGARGTEAFF
D: TRBD2; J: TRBJ2-1; size: -; V: TRBV20-1; length: 17; DNA: TGCAGTGCTAGAGAAAGGGACTATACACACTCCTACAATGAGCAGTTCTTC; CDR3: CSARERDYTHSYNEQFF
D: TRBD1; J: TRBJ2-7; size: few; V: TRBV9; length: 15; DNA: TGTGCCAGCAGCTTCTCTGGGACAGGGCCCTACGAGCAGTACTTC; CDR3: CASSFSGTGPYEQYF
D: -; J: TRBJ2-7; size: few; V: TRBV7-9; length: 16; DNA: TGTGCCAGCAGCTTGTTAATGACGGGTAGCTCCTACGAGCAGTACTTC; CDR3: CASSLLMTGSSYEQYF
D: TRBD2; J: TRBJ2-3; size: once; V: TRBV5-1; length: 16; DNA: TGCGCCAGCAGCTTGGAGCGGGGGCAATGGACAGATACGCAGTATTTT; CDR3: CASSLERGQWTDTQYF
D: TRBD1; J: TRBJ2-3; size: -; V: TRBV5-1; length: 13; DNA: TGCGCCAGCATGGTACAGGGGGCAGATACGCAGTATTTT; CDR3: CASMVQGADTQYF
D: -; J: TRBJ1-3; size: -; V: TRBV7-9; length: 13; DNA: TGTGCCAGCAGCTTTCGGGGTGGAAACACCATATATTTT; CDR3: CASSFRGGNTIYF
D: -; J: TRBJ2-7; size: -; V: TRBV20-1; length: 13; DNA: TGCAGTGCTAGGACAGCAGAGCCCTACGAGCAGTACTTC; CDR3: CSARTAEPYEQYF
D: TRBD2; J: TRBJ2-1; size: -; V: TRBV2; length: 13; DNA: TGTGCCAGCGCGACTAGCTTTAACAATGAGCAGTTCTTC; CDR3: CASATSFNNEQFF
D: -; J: TRBJ2-5; size: -; V: TRBV18; length: 14; DNA: TGTACCAGCTCAGAAAGCAGGGGCGCAGAGACCCAGTACTTC; CDR3: CTSSESRGAETQYF
D: -; J: TRBJ2-3; size: -; V: TRBV5-4; length: 15; DNA: TGTGCCAGCAGCCTAAGGACGGTGGGAGGAGATACGCAGTATTTT; CDR3: CASSLRTVGGDTQYF
D: -; J: TRBJ1-5; size: -; V: TRBV15; length: 14; DNA: TGTGCCACCAGCAGGGGGTCCACCAATCAGCCCCAGCATTTT; CDR3: CATSRGSTNQPQHF
D: TRBD2; J: TRBJ2-7; size: once; V: TRBV28; length: 16; DNA: TGTGCCAGCATTGAGGCTAGCGGGAGGGCCACGAACGAGCAGTACTTC; CDR3: CASIEASGRATNEQYF
D: -; J: TRBJ1-1; size: -; V: TRBV29-1; length: 13; DNA: TGCAGCGTATCTCTCGGGGTGAACACTGAAGCTTTCTTT; CDR3: CSVSLGVNTEAFF